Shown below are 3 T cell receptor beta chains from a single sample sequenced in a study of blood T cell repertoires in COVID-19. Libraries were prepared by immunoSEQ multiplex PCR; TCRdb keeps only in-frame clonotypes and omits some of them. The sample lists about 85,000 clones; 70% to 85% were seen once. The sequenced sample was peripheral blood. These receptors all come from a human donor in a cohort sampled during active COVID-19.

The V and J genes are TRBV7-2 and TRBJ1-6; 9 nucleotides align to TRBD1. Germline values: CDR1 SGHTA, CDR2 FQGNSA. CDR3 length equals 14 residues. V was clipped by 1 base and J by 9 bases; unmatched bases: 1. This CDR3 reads CASSLDRGLSPLHF. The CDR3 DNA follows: TGTGCCAGCAGCTTAGACAGGGGGCTTTCACCCCTCCACTTT.

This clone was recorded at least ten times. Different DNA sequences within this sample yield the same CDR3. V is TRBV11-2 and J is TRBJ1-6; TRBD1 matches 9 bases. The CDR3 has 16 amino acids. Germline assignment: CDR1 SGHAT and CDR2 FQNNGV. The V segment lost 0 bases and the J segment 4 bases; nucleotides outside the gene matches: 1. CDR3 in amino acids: CASSLETGGYNSPLHF. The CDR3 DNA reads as TGTGCCAGCAGCTTAGAGACAGGGGGTTATAATTCACCCCTCCACTTT.

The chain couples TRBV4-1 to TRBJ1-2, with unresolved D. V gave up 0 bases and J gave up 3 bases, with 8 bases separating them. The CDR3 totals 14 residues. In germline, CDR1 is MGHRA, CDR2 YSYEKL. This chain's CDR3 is CASSQDRSDYGYTF. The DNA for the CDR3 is TGCGCCAGCAGCCAAGACAGGTCAGACTATGGCTACACCTTC.